This TCR beta chain was sequenced in a study of T-cell reconstitution after alpha-beta-depleted transplantation in children. Study findings and constraints: Fresh T-cell production supplied most of the T-cell counts and diversity seen one year after transplant. Where some patients showed high TCRbeta diversity at day 60, it came from recipient T cells and thymic progenitors that had survived. About two months after transplant, alpha-beta T cells reportedly came from several hundred expanded graft clones.

CDR3 size: 14 residues. The germline V and J ends were trimmed by 4 bases and 2 bases, with 9 bases remaining between them. The germline V gene has CDR1 KGHDR and CDR2 SFDVKD. A TCRbeta library incorporating unique molecular identifiers was prepared. From the PCR reads, TCRdb called clonotypes with MiXCR, one entry per CDR3 protein. Of approximately 290,000 distinct CDR3 sequences listed, roughly 10% are singletons. This clonotype was detected ten times or more. Its antigen remains unknown. The source is a male patient aged 2 to 10 who had a stem cell transplant for chronic granulomatous disease, so the T cells may come from the graft donor. The sequencing used peripheral blood, collected 180 days after TCRalphabeta/CD19-depleted stem cell transplant. The chain combines TRBV24-1 with TRBJ2-3; no clear D gene. As DNA, the CDR3 is TGTGCCACCAGTGACCCCGGCTTCACAGATACGCAGTATTTT. Translated: CATSDPGFTDTQYF.